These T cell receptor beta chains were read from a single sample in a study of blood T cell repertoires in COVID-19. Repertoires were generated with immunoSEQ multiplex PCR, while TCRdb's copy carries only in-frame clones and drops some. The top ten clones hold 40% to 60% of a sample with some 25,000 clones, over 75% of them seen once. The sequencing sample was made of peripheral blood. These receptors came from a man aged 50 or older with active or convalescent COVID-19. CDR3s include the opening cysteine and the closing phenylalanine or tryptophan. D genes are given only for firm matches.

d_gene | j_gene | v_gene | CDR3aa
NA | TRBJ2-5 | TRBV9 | CASSFSWGDQETQYF
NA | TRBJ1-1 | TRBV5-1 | CASSLNPGEAFF
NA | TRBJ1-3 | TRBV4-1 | CASSQPPPGAGNTIYF
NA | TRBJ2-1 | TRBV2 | CASSVRRESSYNEQFF
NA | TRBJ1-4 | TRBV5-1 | CASSLTGRGNEKLFF
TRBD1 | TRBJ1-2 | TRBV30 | CAWSLTGIGYTF
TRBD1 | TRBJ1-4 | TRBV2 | CARSGTAYEKLFF
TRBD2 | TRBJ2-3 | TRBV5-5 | CASSLSELAGGGTDTQYF
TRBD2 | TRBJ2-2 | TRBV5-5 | CASSLRLASNTGELFF
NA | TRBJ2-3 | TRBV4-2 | CASSQRGQGDTQYF
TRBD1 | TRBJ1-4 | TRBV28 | CASSLGTGAAIEKLFF
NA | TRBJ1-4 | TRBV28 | CASSLGGSGKLFF
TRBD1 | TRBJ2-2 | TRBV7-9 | CASSAPGQGAHGELFF
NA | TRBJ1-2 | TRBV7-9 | CASSLAGQGYGYTF
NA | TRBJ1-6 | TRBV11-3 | CASSQAVGGLRNSPLHF
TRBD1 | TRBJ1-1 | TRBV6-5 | CASSGTVNTEAFF
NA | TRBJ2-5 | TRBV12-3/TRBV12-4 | CASSLSGEETQYF
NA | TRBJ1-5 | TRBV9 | CASSDTINQPQHF
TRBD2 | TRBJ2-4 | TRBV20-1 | CSASLGGVVGNIQYF
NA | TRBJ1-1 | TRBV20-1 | CSARRDTGAFF
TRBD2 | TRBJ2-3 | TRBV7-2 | CASSPFTSGGDTQYF
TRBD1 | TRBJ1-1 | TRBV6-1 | CASSEQAGGMRAEAFF
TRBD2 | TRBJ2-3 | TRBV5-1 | CASSLVAGFLTDTQYF
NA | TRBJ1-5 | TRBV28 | CASSFQGRSNQPQHF
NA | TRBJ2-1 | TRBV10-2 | CASDSYSYNEQFF
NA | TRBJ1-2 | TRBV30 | CAWSLINRVGYTF
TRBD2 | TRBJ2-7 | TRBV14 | CASSLSGSYEQYF
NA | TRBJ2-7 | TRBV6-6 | CASSPTRGWQYF
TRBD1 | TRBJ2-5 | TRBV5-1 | CASSLAGTGLETQYF
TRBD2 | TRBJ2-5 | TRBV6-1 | CASSEVPLDSGGPPGQETQYF
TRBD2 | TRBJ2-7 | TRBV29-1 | CSVEIGTIRFSHYEQYF
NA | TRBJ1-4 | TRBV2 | CASRQGNFSNEKLFF
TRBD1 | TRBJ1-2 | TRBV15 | CAISGTGVGGYTF
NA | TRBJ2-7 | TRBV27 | CASSLARTPYEQYF
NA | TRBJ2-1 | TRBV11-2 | CASQKRGTSYNEQFF
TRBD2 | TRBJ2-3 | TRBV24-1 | CATSQGWTSGGSTDTQYF
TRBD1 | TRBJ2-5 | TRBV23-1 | CASSQWQGARETQYF
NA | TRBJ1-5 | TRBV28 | CASSAPRDIEQPQHF
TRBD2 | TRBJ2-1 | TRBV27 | CASSLAGGTYNEQFF
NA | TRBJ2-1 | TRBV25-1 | CASSGAGFNEQFF
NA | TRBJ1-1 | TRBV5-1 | CASSLVGSGYTEAFF